This T cell receptor beta chain came from a study of cytomegalovirus exposure and HLA in healthy donors. Unmatched junction bases numbered 8, after V lost 2 bases and J lost 13 bases. Germline V gene lookup returns CDR1 MNHNY and CDR2 SVGAGI (reference sequence). This CDR3 contains 15 residues. Overall study findings and caveats: Accounts indicate the classifier identified cytomegalovirus status with strong specificity and sensitivity. A few CMV-associated chains proved CMV antigen-specific in vitro.

Assay used: immunoSEQ multiplex PCR; TCRdb lists only in-frame clones, some missing. In the table there are some 120,000 clones, approximately 91% of which are singletons. Concerning this clone itself: No antigen is known for it.

This chain links TRBV6-6 with TRBJ1-6, with 10 positions matching TRBD1. This sequence originates from a man aged 25 to 40 in good health and CMV-seronegative. Specimen: PBMCs. CDR3 residues: CASSYGTGAKVPLHF. The CDR3 bases are TGTGCCAGCAGTTACGGGACAGGGGCGAAGGTTCCCCTCCACTTT.